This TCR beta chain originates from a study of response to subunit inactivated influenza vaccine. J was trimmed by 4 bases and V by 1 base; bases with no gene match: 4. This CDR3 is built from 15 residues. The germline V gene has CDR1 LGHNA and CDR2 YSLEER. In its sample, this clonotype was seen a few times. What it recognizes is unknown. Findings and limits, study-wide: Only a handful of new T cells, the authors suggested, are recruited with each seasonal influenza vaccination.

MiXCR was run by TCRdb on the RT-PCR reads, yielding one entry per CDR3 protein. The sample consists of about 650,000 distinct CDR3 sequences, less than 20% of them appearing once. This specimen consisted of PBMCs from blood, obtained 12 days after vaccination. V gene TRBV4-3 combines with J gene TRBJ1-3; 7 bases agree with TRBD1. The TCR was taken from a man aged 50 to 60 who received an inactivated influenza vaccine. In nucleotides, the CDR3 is TGCGCCAGCAGCCAAGGGCAGGGGGTCGGAAACACCATATATTTT. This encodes CASSQGQGVGNTIYF.